The T cell receptor beta chain under discussion was sequenced for a study of vaccination and CD4 T cells after COVID-19 (dated by TCRdb to between 2021 and 2024). About the investigation overall: Convalescent patients had a positive SARS-CoV-2 result on nasal swab PCR, and of these patients, nine had mild disease and one had severe disease. In the convalescent cohort there were six males and four females, among whom were two Hispanic individuals, seven Caucasians, two Asians and one multiracial person. Two doses of either the Pfizer-BioNTech BNT162b2 vaccine (n=8) or the Moderna mRNA-1273 vaccine (n=2) were administered to participants. Post-COVID blood samples from convalescent patients were collected a median of about 110 days after diagnosis, with a range of roughly 30 to 170 days. Post-vaccine blood samples were taken a median of around 70 days after the second vaccine dose, with a range of about 13 to 241 days. The spike-specific CD4+ TCR repertoire was compared before and after mRNA vaccination in approximately ten COVID-19 convalescent patients and a few infection-naive healthy vaccine recipients.

From the cysteine through the phenylalanine, the CDR3 covers 11 amino acids. The retained sequence is limited to the CDR3, 33 bases, with the frame set at the first base. CDR1 and CDR2 (SEHNR, FQNEAQ) derive from the germline V gene (reference sequence). Trimming takes 3 bases from V and 7 bases from J, and the germline ends sit 4 bases apart. The positive SARS-CoV-2 PCR tests of the convalescent patients were dated from March to December 2020, before the Alpha, Beta and Delta variants emerged in the United States. Ficoll-Paque Plus gradient centrifugation was used to isolate PBMCs from whole blood, and the isolated PBMCs were then either used fresh or cryopreserved at -140C. The protocol used for the library was PCR. TCRdb names Illumina iSeq 100 as the instrument used. The authors' pipeline ran thus. Non-productive sequences were removed, and CDR3s not starting with C, not ending with F or W, or shorter than 7 amino acids were discarded. Similarity between CDR3 sequences was evaluated in R version 3.6.1 using Levenshtein distances (stringdist) and unrooted phylogenetic trees (ape). TCRdb took the public reads, trimmed them with fastp at Q25, ran MiXCR for clone calling and kept in-frame beta chains. Here each entry gathers all rows of one CDR3 protein and keeps the most common genes and DNA. None of the V and J calls come from the authors' own analysis; TCRdb made them. The sample includes approximately 17,000 distinct CDR3 sequences, with roughly 62% observed a single time. The top ten clones comprise around 1.1% of the sample.

This clonotype appeared a few times. Its antigen remains undetermined. The input lacks base qualities; no much larger clone sits a single base away. Results and caveats for the whole study, not just this receptor: In convalescent patients, a median roughly 87% of post-vaccine SARS-CoV-2-reactive clones were detected only after vaccination, suggesting vaccine-specific priming. Only a relatively small number of convalescent patients were included in the study, and early timepoints following natural infection were not analyzed. In convalescent patients, nearly all vaccine-specific clones (304 of 307) were found to be mono-reactive for SARS-CoV-2 spike rather than cross-reactive with common cold coronaviruses. An increase in the median number of SARS-CoV-2-reactive clonotypes from approximately 20 after infection to a few dozen after vaccination was observed, but the change was not found to be significant.

This TCR came from a human donor who had recovered from COVID-19. The sequencing here drew on CD4+ T cells from blood, taken after SARS-CoV-2 vaccination. The chain employs TRBV7-9 and TRBJ2-1, with no confidently assigned D gene. The sequence in DNA is TGTGCCAGCAGCTTCCAAAATGAGCAGTTCTTC. Its protein reads: CASSFQNEQFF.